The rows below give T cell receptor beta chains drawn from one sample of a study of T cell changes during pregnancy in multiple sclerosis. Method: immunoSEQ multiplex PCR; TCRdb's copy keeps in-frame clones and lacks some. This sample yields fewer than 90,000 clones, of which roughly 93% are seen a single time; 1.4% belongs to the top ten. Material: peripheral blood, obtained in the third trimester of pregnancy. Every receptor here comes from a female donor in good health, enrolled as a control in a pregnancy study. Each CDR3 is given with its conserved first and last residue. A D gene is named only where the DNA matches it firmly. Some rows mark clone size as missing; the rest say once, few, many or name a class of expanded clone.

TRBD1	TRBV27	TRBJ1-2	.	CASSSLGQAGYGYTF	TGTGCCAGCAGTTCCCTAGGACAGGCGGGCTATGGCTACACCTTC
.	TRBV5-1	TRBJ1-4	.	CASSLAGSEKLFF	TGCGCCAGCAGCTTGGCAGGTTCCGAAAAACTGTTTTTT
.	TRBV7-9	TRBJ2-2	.	CASSLAYGVTGELFF	TGTGCCAGCAGCTTAGCGTACGGAGTCACCGGGGAGCTGTTTTTT
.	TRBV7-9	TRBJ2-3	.	CASSPKGWGVARGTDTQYF	TGTGCCAGCAGCCCTAAGGGGTGGGGGGTAGCGAGAGGCACAGATACGCAGTATTTT
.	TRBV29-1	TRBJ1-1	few	CSVGRDMNTEAFF	TGCAGCGTTGGTCGGGATATGAACACTGAAGCTTTCTTT
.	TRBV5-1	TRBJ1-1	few	CATTVTGGGNTEAFF	TGCGCCACGACAGTGACAGGTGGGGGAAACACTGAAGCTTTCTTT
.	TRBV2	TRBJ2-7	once	CASSLSSYEQYF	TGTGCCAGCAGCCTGAGCTCCTACGAGCAGTACTTC
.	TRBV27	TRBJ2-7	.	CASSLSSLAPGYEQYF	TGTGCCAGCAGTTTATCGTCCCTAGCGCCCGGCTACGAGCAGTACTTC
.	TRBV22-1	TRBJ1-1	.	CPGSARRQGPVNTEAFF	TGTCCTGGGAGCGCACGTCGGCAGGGCCCCGTCAACACTGAAGCTTTCTTT
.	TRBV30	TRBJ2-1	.	CAWSVVSRGLLFYNEQFF	TGTGCCTGGAGTGTGGTGAGCCGGGGACTTTTATTCTACAATGAGCAGTTCTTC
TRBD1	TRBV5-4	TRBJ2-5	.	CASSLGFAGQGKETQYF	TGTGCCAGCAGCTTGGGCTTCGCAGGACAGGGAAAAGAGACCCAGTACTTC
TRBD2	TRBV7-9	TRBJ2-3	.	CASSLGSGREDTQYF	TGTGCCAGCAGCTTAGGTAGCGGGCGAGAGGATACGCAGTATTTT
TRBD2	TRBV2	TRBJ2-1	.	CASSTGTSGRLEQFF	TGTGCCAGCAGTACCGGGACTAGCGGGAGGTTGGAGCAGTTCTTC
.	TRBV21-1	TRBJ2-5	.	CASSKGPRTSGELTYQETQYF	TGTGCCAGCAGCAAAGGACCACGGACTAGCGGAGAACTTACCTACCAAGAGACCCAGTACTTC
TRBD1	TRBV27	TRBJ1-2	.	CASSFGRGQGYTF	TGTGCCAGCAGTTTCGGCAGGGGGCAAGGCTACACCTTC
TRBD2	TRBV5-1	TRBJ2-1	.	CASSLGRTSGSGEQFF	TGCGCCAGCAGCTTGGGACGGACTAGCGGTAGTGGGGAGCAGTTCTTC
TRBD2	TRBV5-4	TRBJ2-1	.	CASSLPGRTEQFF	TGTGCCAGCAGCTTGCCCGGGAGGACTGAGCAGTTCTTC
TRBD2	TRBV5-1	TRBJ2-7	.	CASSLSLAGEQYF	TGCGCCAGCAGCTTATCCCTAGCGGGGGAGCAGTACTTC
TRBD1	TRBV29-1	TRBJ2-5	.	CSVEAPGTAQYF	TGCAGCGTTGAGGCCCCCGGGACAGCCCAGTACTTC
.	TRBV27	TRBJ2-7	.	CASSYTGSSYEQYF	TGTGCCAGCAGTTACACAGGGAGCTCCTACGAGCAGTACTTC
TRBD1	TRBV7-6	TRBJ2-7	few	CASSIGQGAFYEQYF	TGTGCCAGCAGCATAGGACAGGGGGCATTCTACGAGCAGTACTTC
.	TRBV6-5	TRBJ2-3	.	CASTTSRGDTQYF	TGTGCCAGCACCACCTCTAGGGGAGATACGCAGTATTTT
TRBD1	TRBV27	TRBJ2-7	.	CASSRTGGTYEQYF	TGTGCCAGCAGTAGGACAGGGGGCACCTACGAGCAGTACTTC
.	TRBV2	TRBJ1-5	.	CASRGPRSNQPQHF	TGTGCCAGCAGGGGCCCTCGTAGCAATCAGCCCCAGCATTTT
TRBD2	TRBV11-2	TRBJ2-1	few	CASSDRLAGSSYNEQFF	TGTGCCAGCAGCGATAGACTAGCGGGGAGCTCCTACAATGAGCAGTTCTTC
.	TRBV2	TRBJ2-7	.	CASNKGSYEQYF	TGTGCCAGCAATAAGGGGTCCTACGAGCAGTACTTC
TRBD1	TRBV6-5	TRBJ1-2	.	CASSYRDRGNYGYTF	TGTGCCAGCAGTTACAGGGACAGGGGAAACTATGGCTACACCTTC
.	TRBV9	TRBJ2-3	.	CASSVGVTSTDTQYF	TGTGCCAGCAGCGTAGGAGTGACTAGCACAGATACGCAGTATTTT
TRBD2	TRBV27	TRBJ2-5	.	CASSFDGRRETQYF	TGTGCCAGCAGTTTTGACGGGAGGAGGGAGACCCAGTACTTC
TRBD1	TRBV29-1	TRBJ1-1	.	CSATGTGGKDTEAFF	TGCAGCGCGACCGGGACAGGGGGCAAAGACACTGAAGCTTTCTTT
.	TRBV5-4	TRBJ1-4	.	CASRRWGPGEKLFF	TGTGCCAGCAGGAGGTGGGGGCCGGGTGAAAAACTGTTTTTT
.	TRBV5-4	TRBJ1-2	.	CASSSDTGGYTF	TGTGCCAGCAGCTCCGACACAGGGGGCTACACCTTC
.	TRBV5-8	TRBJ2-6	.	CASTIDSSGANVLTF	TGTGCCAGCACAATAGACAGTTCTGGGGCCAACGTCCTGACTTTC
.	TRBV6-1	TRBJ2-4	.	CASSEWALAKNIQYF	TGTGCCAGCAGTGAATGGGCTCTAGCCAAAAACATTCAGTACTTC
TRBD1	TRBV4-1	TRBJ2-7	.	CASSQTTGAWEQYF	TGCGCCAGCAGCCAAACGACAGGGGCTTGGGAGCAGTACTTC
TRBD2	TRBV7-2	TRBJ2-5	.	CASTQQSGLAGVQGTQYF	TGTGCCAGCACCCAACAATCGGGACTAGCGGGAGTACAGGGGACCCAGTACTTC
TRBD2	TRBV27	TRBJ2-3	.	CASSLRSSGTWADTQYF	TGTGCCAGCAGTTTAAGGTCCAGCGGGACTTGGGCAGATACGCAGTATTTT
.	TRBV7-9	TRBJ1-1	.	CASSSPSGGDNTEAFF	TGTGCCAGCAGCTCGCCCTCGGGGGGGGACAACACTGAAGCTTTCTTT
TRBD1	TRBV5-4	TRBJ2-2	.	CASSRDRGRNTGELFF	TGTGCCAGCAGCCGAGACAGGGGGAGGAACACCGGGGAGCTGTTTTTT
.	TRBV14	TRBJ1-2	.	CASSPIYINYGYTF	TGTGCCAGCAGCCCCATCTATATTAATTATGGCTACACCTTC
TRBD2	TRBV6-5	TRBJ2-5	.	CASSYTLASLYETQYF	TGTGCCAGCAGTTACACACTAGCGAGCCTTTATGAGACCCAGTACTTC
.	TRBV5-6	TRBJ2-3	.	CASSQNTDTQYF	TGTGCCAGCAGCCAGAATACAGATACGCAGTATTTT
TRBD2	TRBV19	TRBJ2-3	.	CAAAGGSADTQYF	TGTGCCGCCGCAGGCGGGAGCGCAGATACGCAGTATTTT
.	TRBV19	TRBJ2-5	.	CASSIGGWETQYF	TGTGCCAGTAGTATAGGGGGCTGGGAGACCCAGTACTTC
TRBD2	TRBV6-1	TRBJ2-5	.	CASSGLAGGSEETQYF	TGTGCCAGCAGTGGACTAGCGGGAGGATCCGAAGAGACCCAGTACTTC
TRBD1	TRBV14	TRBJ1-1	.	CASSELPGQGYTEAFF	TGTGCCAGCAGCGAATTGCCGGGACAGGGATACACTGAAGCTTTCTTT
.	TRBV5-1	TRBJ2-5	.	CASSLSETQYF	TGCGCCAGCAGCTTGTCGGAGACCCAGTACTTC
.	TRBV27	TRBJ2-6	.	CASADNSGANVLTF	TGTGCCAGCGCGGACAACTCTGGGGCCAACGTCCTGACTTTC
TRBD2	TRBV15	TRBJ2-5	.	CATSRQGGLAGAETQYF	TGTGCCACCAGTAGACAGGGAGGACTAGCGGGAGCCGAGACCCAGTACTTC
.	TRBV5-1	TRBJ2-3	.	CASSSPHPDRNTDTQYF	TGCGCCAGCAGCTCTCCCCACCCCGACAGGAACACAGATACGCAGTATTTT
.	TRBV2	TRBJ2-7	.	CASSYTYEQYF	TGTGCCAGCAGTTACACCTACGAGCAGTACTTC
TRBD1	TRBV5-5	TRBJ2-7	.	CASSIRDRVSYEQYF	TGTGCCAGCAGCATCCGGGACAGGGTATCCTACGAGCAGTACTTC
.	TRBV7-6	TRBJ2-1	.	CASSFTSGNEQFF	TGTGCCAGCAGCTTTACCTCCGGCAATGAGCAGTTCTTC